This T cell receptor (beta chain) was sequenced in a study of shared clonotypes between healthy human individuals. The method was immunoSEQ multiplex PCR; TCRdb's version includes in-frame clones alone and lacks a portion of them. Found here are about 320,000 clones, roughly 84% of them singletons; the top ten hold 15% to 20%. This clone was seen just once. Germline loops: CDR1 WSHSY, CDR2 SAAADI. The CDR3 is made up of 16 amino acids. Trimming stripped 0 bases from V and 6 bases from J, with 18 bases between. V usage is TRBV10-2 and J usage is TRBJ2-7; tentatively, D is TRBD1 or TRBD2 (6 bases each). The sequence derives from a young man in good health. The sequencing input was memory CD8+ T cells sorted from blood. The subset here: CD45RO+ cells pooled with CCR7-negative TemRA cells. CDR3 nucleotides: TGCGCCAGCAGTGAGTCTTGGTCGGGGGCAGTTCCCGAGCAGTACTTC. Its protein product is CASSESWSGAVPEQYF.